This T cell receptor beta chain was sequenced in a study of OX40 agonist ivuxolimab in advanced cancers. V was shortened by 7 bases and J by 4 bases, with 13 bases between the two germline ends. This CDR3 is built from 13 residues. The V gene's germline CDR1 is LGHNT and CDR2 FRNRAP. Whole-study results and caveats: Low normalized clonal expansion also occurred in some nonresponding patients.

Autoimmune disease history or systemic immunosuppression meant exclusion. Blood sampling was done at baseline, cycle 4 day 1, and cycle 7 day 1. Comments on this clone: What it binds is unknown.

The table came from immunoSEQ multiplex PCR; TCRdb's copy has only in-frame clones and leaves some out. Seen here are tens of thousands of clones, roughly 80% observed once, and the top ten hold 20% to 25%. The source material was CD4+ or CD8+ T cells sorted from blood, sampled in a trial of the OX40 agonist ivuxolimab. The sequence derives from an adult with an advanced solid tumor such as melanoma, head and neck, liver or kidney cancer. The V and J genes are TRBV12-5 and TRBJ1-1; maybe TRBD1 (5 bases). The CDR3 DNA follows: TGTGCTAGTGCCATGACAGCGAGCACTGAAGCTTTCTTT. Protein: CASAMTASTEAFF.